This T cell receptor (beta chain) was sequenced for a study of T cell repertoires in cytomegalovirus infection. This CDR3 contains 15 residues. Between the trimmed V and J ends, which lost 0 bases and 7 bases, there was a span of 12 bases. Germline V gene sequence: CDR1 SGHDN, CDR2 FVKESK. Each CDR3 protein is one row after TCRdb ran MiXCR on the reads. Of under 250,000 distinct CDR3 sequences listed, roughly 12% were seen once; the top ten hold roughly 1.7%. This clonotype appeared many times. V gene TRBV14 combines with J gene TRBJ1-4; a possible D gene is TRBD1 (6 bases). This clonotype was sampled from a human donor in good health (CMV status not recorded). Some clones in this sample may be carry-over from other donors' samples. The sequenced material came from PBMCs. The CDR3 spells CASSQDRQGSEKLFF. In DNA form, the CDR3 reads TGTGCCAGCAGCCAAGATCGGCAGGGGAGTGAAAAACTGTTTTTT.